These T cell receptor beta chains were read from a single sample in a study of glioma-infiltrating T cells after dendritic cell vaccination. Generated by immunoSEQ multiplex PCR, the TCRdb table keeps only in-frame clones and is missing some. Altogether 75,000 to 100,000 clones are present, roughly 83% being singletons, with the ten largest covering almost 6%. This material consisted of blood, taken before dendritic cell vaccination. The receptors were sampled from a human donor with glioblastoma. CDR3s include the opening cysteine and the closing phenylalanine or tryptophan. Not all rows give a size; the values are once, few, many and, for expanded clones, a class.

size,V,J,CDR3
NA,TRBV7-2,TRBJ2-3,CASSREVKTDTQYF
NA,TRBV7-3,TRBJ2-7,CASSLIAGASYEQYF
NA,TRBV5-5,TRBJ1-1,CASSFFQGESNTEAFF
NA,TRBV2,TRBJ2-7,CASGSTRVSYEQYF
few,TRBV19,TRBJ1-1,CASSARQGGGTEAFF
NA,TRBV2,TRBJ2-2,CASTTGGDTGELFF
NA,TRBV29-1,TRBJ2-7,CSVEAGSYEQYF
NA,TRBV7-2,NA,CASSLASPLTGVTYEQYF
NA,TRBV7-3,TRBJ1-2,CASSAQRDYGYTF
NA,TRBV5-1,TRBJ2-2,CASSLAYTGELFF
NA,TRBV5-4,TRBJ2-5,CASSLYRAAPYF
NA,TRBV10-3,TRBJ2-7,CATARLAGVSEQYF
NA,TRBV5-1,TRBJ2-3,CASSGLARGDTQYF
NA,TRBV10-3,TRBJ2-5,CAIRGQQETQYF
NA,TRBV19,TRBJ1-2,CASSTHLQGGGYTF
once,TRBV2,TRBJ2-1,CASSEVGRAYNEQFF
NA,TRBV19,TRBJ1-5,CASSSLTGSQPQHF
NA,TRBV2,TRBJ2-1,CASSEGSRWGLGDEQFF
few,TRBV6-5,TRBJ2-7,CASSYHRDTYEQYF
once,TRBV11-2,TRBJ2-1,CASSTPVGGAGAGFF